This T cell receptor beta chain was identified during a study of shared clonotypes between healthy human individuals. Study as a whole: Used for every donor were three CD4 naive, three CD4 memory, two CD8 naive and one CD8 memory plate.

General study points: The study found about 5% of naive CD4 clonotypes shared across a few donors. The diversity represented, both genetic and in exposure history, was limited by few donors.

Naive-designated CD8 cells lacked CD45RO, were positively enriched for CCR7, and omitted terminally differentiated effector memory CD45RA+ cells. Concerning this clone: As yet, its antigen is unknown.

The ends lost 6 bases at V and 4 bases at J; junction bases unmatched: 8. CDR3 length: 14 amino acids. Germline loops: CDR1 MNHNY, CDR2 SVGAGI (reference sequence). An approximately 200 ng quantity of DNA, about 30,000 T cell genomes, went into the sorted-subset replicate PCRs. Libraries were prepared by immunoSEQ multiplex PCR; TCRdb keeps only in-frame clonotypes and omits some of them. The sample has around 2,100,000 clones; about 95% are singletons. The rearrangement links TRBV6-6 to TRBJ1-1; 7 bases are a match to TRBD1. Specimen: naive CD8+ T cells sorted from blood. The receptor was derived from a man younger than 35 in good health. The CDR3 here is CASSSTGWGTEAFF. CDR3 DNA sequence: TGTGCCAGCAGCTCGACAGGGTGGGGCACTGAAGCTTTCTTT.